The next 14 T cell receptor beta chains were all read from a single sample in a study of CD8+CD57+ T cells in acquired aplastic anemia. Researchers used genomic DNA as the template to profile TCR beta VDJ and CDR3. TCRdb re-called the reads through MiXCR, storing one row per CDR3 protein. Of under 500,000 distinct CDR3 sequences listed, around 30% are singletons. For sequencing, patients were chosen who had shown expansion of CD8+CD57+ cells by flow cytometry. The sample comprised sorted CD4+, CD8+, or CD8+CD57+ T cells (not recorded which) from PBMCs. The receptors shown here come from a human donor with aplastic anemia.

This clonotype came up a few times. V usage is TRBV27 and J usage is TRBJ2-5; D call uncertain. Germline CDR1 MNHEY, CDR2 SMNVEV (reference sequence). There are 13 residues in the CDR3. The V end lost 6 bases, the J end lost 0 bases, and 8 bases lay between the germline ends. Here the CDR3 DNA reads TGTGCCAGCAGGCCACCGTACCAAGAGACCCAGTACTTC. This codes for CASRPPYQETQYF.

This clonotype occurred many times. V and J are TRBV29-1 and TRBJ1-5; no reliable D call. The V and J ends lost 6 bases and 2 bases respectively, with 14 bases between them. CDR1 is SQVTM, CDR2 ANQGSEA, per germline. The CDR3 consists of 14 residues. Written as DNA, the CDR3 is TGCAGCGTCCGGATTGACGGTGGCAATCAGCCCCAGCATTTT. It specifies CSVRIDGGNQPQHF. The whole variable domain, filled in from reference TRBV29-1 and TRBJ1-5, reads SAVISQKPSRDICQRGTSLTIQCQVDSQVTMMFWYRQQPGQSLTLIATANQGSEATYESGFVIDKFPISRPNLTFSTLTVSNMSPEDSSIYLCSVRIDGGNQPQHFGDGTRLSIL.

This clonotype was seen repeatedly, ten times or more. The chain couples TRBV5-1 to TRBJ2-3, with unresolved D. CDR3 length: 15 residues. V gave up 0 bases and J gave up 0 bases, with 8 bases separating them. The germline V gene encodes CDR1 SGHRS and CDR2 YFSETQ. CDR3 sequence reads: CASSLVPGSTDTQYF. The DNA for the CDR3 is TGCGCCAGCAGCTTGGTACCAGGCAGCACAGATACGCAGTATTTT.

J is TRBJ2-1 and V is TRBV7-9, with a possible D match to TRBD2 (5 bases). The CDR3 runs 15 residues. The germline V gene encodes CDR1 SEHNR and CDR2 FQNEAQ (reference sequence). Trimming removed 0 bases from V and 6 bases from J, with 12 bases in between. DNA for the CDR3: TGTGCCAGCAGCTTAGCGAGGGTTGGGTCCAATGAGCAGTTCTTC. It is translated as CASSLARVGSNEQFF.

This clonotype has a handful of counts. J is TRBJ1-1 and V is TRBV19; D ambiguous. The CDR3 covers 17 residues. The V and J ends lost 6 bases and 2 bases respectively, with 22 bases between them. CDR1 LNHDA and CDR2 SQIVND come from the germline V gene (reference sequence). CDR3 sequence: CASRRPGLIETNTEAFF. The CDR3 DNA reads TGTGCCAGTAGGCGCCCCGGCCTTATCGAAACCAACACTGAAGCTTTCTTT.

The sample holds many counts of this clonotype. The genes are TRBV10-3 and TRBJ2-1; 10 nucleotides align to TRBD1. In germline, CDR1 is ENHRY, CDR2 SYGVKD. The trim removed 5 bases at V and 13 bases at J, leaving 5 bases unmatched. This CDR3 spans 12 amino acids. The CDR3 DNA reads TGTGCCATCAGTCCTGACAGGGGGCGACAGTTCTTC. This sequence encodes CAISPDRGRQFF.

This clonotype was recorded at least ten times. This rearrangement joins TRBV19 to TRBJ1-5; TRBD1 matches at 7 bases. CDR3 length equals 14 residues. CDR1 is LNHDA and CDR2 is SQIVND in the germline V gene (reference sequence). Unmatched junction bases numbered 8, after V lost 3 bases and J lost 9 bases. The CDR3 is CASSIDRAQGPQHF. The CDR3 DNA follows: TGTGCCAGTAGTATCGACAGGGCCCAGGGGCCCCAGCATTTT.

This chain links TRBV19 with TRBJ2-7, with D perhaps matching TRBD1 (6 bases). Between the trimmed V and J ends, which lost 11 bases and 1 base, there was a span of 18 bases. This CDR3 is built from 14 residues. CDR1 and CDR2 (germline): LNHDA, SQIVND (reference sequence). The CDR3 reads CAWSVSGQSYEQYF. As DNA, the CDR3 is TGTGCCTGGAGTGTATCTGGACAGTCCTACGAGCAGTACTTC.

This clonotype was seen ten or more times. The gene calls are TRBV6-1 and TRBJ1-6, with TRBD1 matching 8 bases. Germline V gives CDR1 MNHNS, CDR2 SASEGT. The CDR3 extends over 14 amino acids. V gave up 7 bases and J gave up 7 bases; unmatched junction bases: 6. The CDR3 DNA is TGTGCCAGCACCAGGGGGCTAGCGAATTCACCCCTCCACTTT. This translates into CASTRGLANSPLHF.

The V and J genes are TRBV6-1 and TRBJ1-5; 8 positions agree with TRBD1. The junction had 6 bases not matched to a gene; V was cut back by 2 bases and J by 9 bases. CDR3 length: 14 residues. Germline V gives CDR1 MNHNS, CDR2 SASEGT. The CDR3 DNA sequence: TGTGCCAGCAGTGAAATTCAGGGGGCTGGGCCCCAGCATTTT. Amino acids: CASSEIQGAGPQHF.

The table lists this clonotype with many counts. The chain combines TRBV7-2 with TRBJ1-6; D remains ambiguous. CDR1 SGHTA and CDR2 FQGNSA come from the germline V gene. Trimming removed 1 base from V and 7 bases from J, with 11 bases in between. There are 15 residues in the CDR3. CDR3 bases: TGTGCCAGCAGCTTAGAACTACGGACCAATTCACCCCTCCACTTT. Its translation is CASSLELRTNSPLHF.

This clonotype has at least ten counts. The V gene is TRBV29-1, the J gene TRBJ1-2; weak D call: TRBD1 (5 bases). Germline V gives CDR1 SQVTM, CDR2 ANQGSEA. This CDR3 is 15 amino acids long. Trimming left V 7 bases short and J 7 bases short, with 25 bases between. CDR3 in DNA: TGCAGCGCGGACCGGGACCGAAGAGGACCTTTTGGCTACACCTTC. Encoded protein: CSADRDRRGPFGYTF.

Comments on this clonotype: The junction departs from germline at one end; a sequencing error may be responsible. J is TRBJ1-4 and V is TRBV5-1; tentative D call: TRBD1 (6 bases). This CDR3 has 17 amino acids. Germline V gene sequence: CDR1 SGHRS, CDR2 YFSETQ. The CDR3 protein is CAGSSLTGAATNEKLFF. In nucleotides, the CDR3 is TGCGCCGGCAGTTCTCTGACAGGCGCTGCAACTAATGAAAAACTGTTTTTT.

J is TRBJ2-7 and V is TRBV11-1, with D hard to call. This CDR3 is 15 amino acids long. The V end lost 5 bases, the J end lost 4 bases, and 18 bases lay between the germline ends. Germline values: CDR1 SGHAT, CDR2 FQDESV (reference sequence). The CDR3 sequence: CASSPSLLTGYEQYF. CDR3 DNA sequence: TGTGCCAGCAGCCCTTCCCTCCTGACCGGTTACGAGCAGTACTTC.